This T cell receptor beta chain was sequenced during a study of T cell responses to AZD1222 COVID-19 vaccine. About the study: Pooling was applied to second doses at about 4 or about 12 weeks. Study conclusions and caveats: Just a handful of AZD1222 recipients tested seropositive at baseline. Mostly white British, mostly female donors; authors suggested clonal diversity may be underestimated.

Sequencing used immunoSEQ multiplex PCR; TCRdb keeps in-frame clones, though not all of them. The sample lists 120,000 or so clones; 92% were seen once. This clone appeared a few times. Its specificity is not known. The V gene end was trimmed by 2 bases and the J gene end by 0 bases; junction bases not matched to a gene: 9. Germline CDR1 MGHRA, CDR2 YSYEKL. This CDR3 has 17 amino acids. V usage is TRBV4-1 and J usage is TRBJ2-7; 8 bases are shared with TRBD1. The sequencing here drew on peripheral blood, taken on day 0 of AZD1222 vaccination. The source of this sequence is an adult in good health. The CDR3 protein is CASSQFATGASSYEQYF. The CDR3 DNA reads TGCGCCAGCAGCCAATTTGCGACAGGGGCGAGCTCCTACGAGCAGTACTTC.